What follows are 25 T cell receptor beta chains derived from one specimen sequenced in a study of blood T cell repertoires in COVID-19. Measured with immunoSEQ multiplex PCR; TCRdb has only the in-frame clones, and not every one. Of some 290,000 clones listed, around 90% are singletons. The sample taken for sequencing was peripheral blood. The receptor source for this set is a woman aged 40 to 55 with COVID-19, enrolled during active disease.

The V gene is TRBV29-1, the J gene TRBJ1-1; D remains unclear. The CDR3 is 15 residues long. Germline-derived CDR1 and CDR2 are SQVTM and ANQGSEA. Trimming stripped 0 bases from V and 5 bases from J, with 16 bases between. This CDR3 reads CSVEESGRTWTEAFF. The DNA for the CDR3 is TGCAGCGTTGAAGAATCGGGCAGGACTTGGACTGAAGCTTTCTTT. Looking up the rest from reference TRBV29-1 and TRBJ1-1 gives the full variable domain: SAVISQKPSRDICQRGTSLTIQCQVDSQVTMMFWYRQQPGQSLTLIATANQGSEATYESGFVIDKFPISRPNLTFSTLTVSNMSPEDSSIYLCSVEESGRTWTEAFFGQGTRLTVV.

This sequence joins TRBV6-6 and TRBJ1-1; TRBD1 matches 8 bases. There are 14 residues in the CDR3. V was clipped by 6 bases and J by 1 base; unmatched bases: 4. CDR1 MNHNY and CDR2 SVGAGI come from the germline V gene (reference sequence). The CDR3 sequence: CASSPGQENTEAFF. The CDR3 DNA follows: TGTGCCAGCAGCCCGGGACAGGAGAACACTGAAGCTTTCTTT.

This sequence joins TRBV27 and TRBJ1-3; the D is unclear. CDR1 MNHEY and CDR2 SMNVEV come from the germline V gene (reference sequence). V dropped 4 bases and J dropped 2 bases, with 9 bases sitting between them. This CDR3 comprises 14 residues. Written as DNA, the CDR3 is TGTGCCAGCAGTTCCCCCCTTGCTGGAAACACCATATATTTT. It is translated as CASSSPLAGNTIYF.

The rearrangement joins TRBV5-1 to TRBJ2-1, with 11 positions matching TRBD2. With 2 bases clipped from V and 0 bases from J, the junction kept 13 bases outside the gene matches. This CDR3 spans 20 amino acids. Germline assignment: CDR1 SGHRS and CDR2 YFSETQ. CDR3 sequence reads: CASSFKLAGAGRSSYNEQFF. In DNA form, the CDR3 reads TGCGCCAGCAGCTTCAAACTAGCGGGGGCTGGGCGGAGCTCCTACAATGAGCAGTTCTTC.

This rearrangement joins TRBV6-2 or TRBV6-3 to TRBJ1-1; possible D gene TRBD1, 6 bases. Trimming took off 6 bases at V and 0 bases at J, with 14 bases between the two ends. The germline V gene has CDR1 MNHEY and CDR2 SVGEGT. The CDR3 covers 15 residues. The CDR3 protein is CASSSWDILNTEAFF. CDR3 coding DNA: TGTGCCAGCAGCTCATGGGACATTTTGAACACTGAAGCTTTCTTT.

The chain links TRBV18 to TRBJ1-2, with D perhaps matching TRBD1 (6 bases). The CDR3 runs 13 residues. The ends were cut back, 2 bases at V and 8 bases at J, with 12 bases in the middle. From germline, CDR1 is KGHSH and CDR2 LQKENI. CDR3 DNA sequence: TGTGCCAGCTCACCAGCAGGGGAATACGGCTACACCTTC. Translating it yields CASSPAGEYGYTF.

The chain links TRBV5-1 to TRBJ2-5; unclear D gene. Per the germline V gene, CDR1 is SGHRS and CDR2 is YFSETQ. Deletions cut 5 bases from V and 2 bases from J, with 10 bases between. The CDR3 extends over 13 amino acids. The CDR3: CASRSPPQETQYF. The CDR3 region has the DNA TGCGCCAGCAGGTCCCCCCCGCAAGAGACCCAGTACTTC.

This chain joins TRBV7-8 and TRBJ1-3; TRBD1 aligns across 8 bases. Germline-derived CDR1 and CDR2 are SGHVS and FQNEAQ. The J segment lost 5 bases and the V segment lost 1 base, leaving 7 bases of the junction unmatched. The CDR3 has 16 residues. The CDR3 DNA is TGTGCCAGCAGCTTAGTCCAACAGGGGGTGAGAAACACCATATATTTT. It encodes CASSLVQQGVRNTIYF.

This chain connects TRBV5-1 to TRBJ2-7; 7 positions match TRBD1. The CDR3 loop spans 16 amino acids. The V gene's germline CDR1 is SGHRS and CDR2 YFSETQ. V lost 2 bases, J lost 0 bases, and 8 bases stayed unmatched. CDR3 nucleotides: TGCGCCAGCAGCTTATACAGGGGCGACAACTCCTACGAGCAGTACTTC. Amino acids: CASSLYRGDNSYEQYF.

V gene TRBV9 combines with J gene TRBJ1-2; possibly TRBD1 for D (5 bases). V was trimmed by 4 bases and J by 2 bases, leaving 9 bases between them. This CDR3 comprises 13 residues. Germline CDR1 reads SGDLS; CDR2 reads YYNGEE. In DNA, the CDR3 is TGTGCCAGCAGCCGGACATCCAACTATGGCTACACCTTC. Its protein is CASSRTSNYGYTF.

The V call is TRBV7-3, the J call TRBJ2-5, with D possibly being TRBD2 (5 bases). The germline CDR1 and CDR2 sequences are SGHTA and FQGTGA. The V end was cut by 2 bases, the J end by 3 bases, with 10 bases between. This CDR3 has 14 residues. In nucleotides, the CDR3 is TGTGCCAGCAGCTTATCCACGGGGAAAGAGACCCAGTACTTC. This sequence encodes CASSLSTGKETQYF.

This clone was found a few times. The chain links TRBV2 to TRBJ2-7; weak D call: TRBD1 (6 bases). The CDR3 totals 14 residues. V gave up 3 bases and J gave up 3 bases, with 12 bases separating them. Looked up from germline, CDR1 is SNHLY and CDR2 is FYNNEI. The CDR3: CASSDQGLGYEQYF. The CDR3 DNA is TGTGCCAGCAGTGACCAGGGGTTGGGCTACGAGCAGTACTTC.

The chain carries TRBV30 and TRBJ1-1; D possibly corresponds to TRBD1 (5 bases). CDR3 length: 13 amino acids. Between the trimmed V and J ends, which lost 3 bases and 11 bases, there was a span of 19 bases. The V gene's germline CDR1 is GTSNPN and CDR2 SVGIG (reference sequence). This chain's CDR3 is CAWRDTGGFYAFF. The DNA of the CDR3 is TGTGCCTGGAGGGACACTGGGGGGTTCTATGCTTTCTTT.

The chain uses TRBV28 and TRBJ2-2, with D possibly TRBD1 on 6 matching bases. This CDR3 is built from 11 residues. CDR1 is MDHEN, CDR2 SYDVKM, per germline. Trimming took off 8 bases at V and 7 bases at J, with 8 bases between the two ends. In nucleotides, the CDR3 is TGTGCCAGCGGGACACGCGGGGAGCTGTTTTTT. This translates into CASGTRGELFF.

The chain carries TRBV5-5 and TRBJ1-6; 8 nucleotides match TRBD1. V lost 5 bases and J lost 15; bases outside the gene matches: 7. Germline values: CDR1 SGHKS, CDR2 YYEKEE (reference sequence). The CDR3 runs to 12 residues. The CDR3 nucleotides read TGTGCCAGCAGAACCGGACAGGGCGTCCTCCACTTT. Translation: CASRTGQGVLHF. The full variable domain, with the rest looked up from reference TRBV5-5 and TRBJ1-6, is DAGVTQSPTHLIKTRGQQVTLRCSPISGHKSVSWYQQVLGQGPQFIFQYYEKEERGRGNFPDRFSARQFPNYSSELNVNALLLGDSALYLCASRTGQGVLHFGNGTRLTVT.

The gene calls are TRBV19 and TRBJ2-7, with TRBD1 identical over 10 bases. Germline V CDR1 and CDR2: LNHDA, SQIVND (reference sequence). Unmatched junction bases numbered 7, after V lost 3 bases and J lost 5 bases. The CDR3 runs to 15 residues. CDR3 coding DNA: TGTGCCAGTAGTATTAGGGGACAGGGGCAGGACGAGCAGTACTTC. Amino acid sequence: CASSIRGQGQDEQYF. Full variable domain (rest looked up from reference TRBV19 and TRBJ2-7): DGGITQSPKYLFRKEGQNVTLSCEQNLNHDAMYWYRQDPGQGLRLIYYSQIVNDFQKGDIAEGYSVSREKKESFPLTVTSAQKNPTAFYLCASSIRGQGQDEQYFGPGTRLTVT.

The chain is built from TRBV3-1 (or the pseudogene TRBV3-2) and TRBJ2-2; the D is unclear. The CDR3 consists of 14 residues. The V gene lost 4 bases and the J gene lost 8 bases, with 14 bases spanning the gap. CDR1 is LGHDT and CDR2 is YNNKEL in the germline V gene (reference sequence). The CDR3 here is CASSPRYGSGELFF. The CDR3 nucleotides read TGTGCCAGCAGCCCGCGTTATGGTTCTGGGGAGCTGTTTTTT.

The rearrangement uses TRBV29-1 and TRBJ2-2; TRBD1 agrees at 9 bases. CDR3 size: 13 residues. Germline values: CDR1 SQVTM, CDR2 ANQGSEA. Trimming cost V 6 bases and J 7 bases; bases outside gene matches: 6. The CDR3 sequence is CSVKTGGIGELFF. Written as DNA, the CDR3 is TGCAGCGTCAAGACAGGGGGTATCGGGGAGCTGTTTTTT.

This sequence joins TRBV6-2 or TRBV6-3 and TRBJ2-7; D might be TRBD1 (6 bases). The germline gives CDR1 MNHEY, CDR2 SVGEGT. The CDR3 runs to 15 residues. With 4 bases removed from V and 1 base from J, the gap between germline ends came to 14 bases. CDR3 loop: CASSFRDTSSYEQYF. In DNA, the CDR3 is TGTGCCAGCAGTTTCCGGGACACCTCATCCTACGAGCAGTACTTC.

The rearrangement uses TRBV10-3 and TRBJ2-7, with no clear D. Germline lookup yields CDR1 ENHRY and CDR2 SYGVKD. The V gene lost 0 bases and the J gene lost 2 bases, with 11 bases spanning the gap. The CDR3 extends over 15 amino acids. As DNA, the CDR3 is TGTGCCATCAGTGAGTCGACGCGGAAAACCTACGAGCAGTACTTC. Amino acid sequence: CAISESTRKTYEQYF.

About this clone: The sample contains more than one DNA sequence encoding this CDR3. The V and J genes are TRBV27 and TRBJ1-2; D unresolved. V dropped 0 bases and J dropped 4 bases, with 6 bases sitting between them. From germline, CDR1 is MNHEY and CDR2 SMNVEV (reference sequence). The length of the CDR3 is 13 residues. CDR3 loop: CASSLSSLYGYTF. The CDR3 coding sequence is TGTGCCAGCAGTTTATCAAGCCTCTATGGCTACACCTTC.

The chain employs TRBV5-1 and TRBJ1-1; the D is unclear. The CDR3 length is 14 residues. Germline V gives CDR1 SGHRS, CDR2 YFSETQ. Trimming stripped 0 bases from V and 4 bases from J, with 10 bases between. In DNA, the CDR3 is TGCGCCAGCAGCTTGGAGTCGAAGAGCACTGAAGCTTTCTTT. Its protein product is CASSLESKSTEAFF.

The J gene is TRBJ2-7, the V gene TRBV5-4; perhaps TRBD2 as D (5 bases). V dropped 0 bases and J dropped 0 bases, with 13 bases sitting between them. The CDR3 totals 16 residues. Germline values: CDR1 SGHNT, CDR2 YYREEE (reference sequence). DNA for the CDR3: TGTGCCAGCAGCTTGGAGGGCAGGAGGAGCTCCTACGAGCAGTACTTC. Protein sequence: CASSLEGRRSSYEQYF.

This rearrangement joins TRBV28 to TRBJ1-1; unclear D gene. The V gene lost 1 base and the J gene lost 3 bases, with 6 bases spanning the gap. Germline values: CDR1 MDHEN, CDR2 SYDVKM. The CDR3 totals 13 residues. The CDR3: CASSLYRDTEAFF. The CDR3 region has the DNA TGTGCCAGCAGTTTATACAGAGACACTGAAGCTTTCTTT.

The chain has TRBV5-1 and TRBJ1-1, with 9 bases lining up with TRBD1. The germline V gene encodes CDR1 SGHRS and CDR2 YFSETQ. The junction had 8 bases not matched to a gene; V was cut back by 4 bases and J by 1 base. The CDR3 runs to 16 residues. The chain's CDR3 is CASSLGQGSWNTEAFF. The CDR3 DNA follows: TGCGCCAGCAGCCTGGGACAGGGAAGCTGGAACACTGAAGCTTTCTTT.